One sample yielded the 18 T cell receptor beta chains listed below, sequenced in a study of blood T cell repertoires in COVID-19. Measured with immunoSEQ multiplex PCR; TCRdb has only the in-frame clones, and not every one. The table lists 300,000 or so clones, about 82% of them singletons. Sequencing used peripheral blood. The receptors here all came from a woman between 50 and 59 years old with acute or convalescent COVID-19.

The CDR3 loop is CASSSQGAYEQYF. CDR3 DNA sequence: TGTGCCAGCAGTTCCCAGGGGGCCTACGAGCAGTACTTC. The chain combines TRBV7-2 with TRBJ2-7; 7 bases are shared with TRBD1. This CDR3 is 13 amino acids long. Germline values: CDR1 SGHTA, CDR2 FQGNSA. The J segment lost 2 bases and the V segment lost 6 bases, leaving 4 bases of the junction unmatched.

The chain links TRBV12-3 or TRBV12-4 to TRBJ1-5; D might be TRBD1 (5 bases). This CDR3 contains 13 residues. Trimming removed 6 bases at V and 4 bases at J, with 10 bases between. The CDR3 loop is CASSLNRNQPQHF. The CDR3 DNA reads as TGTGCCAGCAGCCTCAACAGGAATCAGCCCCAGCATTTT.

The genes are TRBV7-2 and TRBJ1-5, with unresolved D. Germline-derived CDR1 and CDR2 are SGHTA and FQGNSA. V dropped 2 bases and J dropped 0 bases, with 14 bases sitting between them. The CDR3 is 17 amino acids. CDR3 protein: CASSLFPEGDSNQPQHF. CDR3 sequence (DNA): TGTGCCAGCAGCTTATTCCCCGAGGGAGATAGCAATCAGCCCCAGCATTTT.

The CDR3 sequence: CASTAGGPYEQYF. The DNA for the CDR3 is TGTGCCAGCACGGCAGGGGGACCCTACGAGCAGTACTTC. V usage is TRBV2 and J usage is TRBJ2-7, with 7 bases identical to TRBD1. The germline gives CDR1 SNHLY, CDR2 FYNNEI. The CDR3 totals 13 residues. V lost 7 bases to trimming and J lost 2 bases; unmatched junction nucleotides: 5.

The chain carries TRBV7-9 and TRBJ1-3; no clear D gene. CDR1 and CDR2 (germline): SEHNR, FQNEAQ (reference sequence). This CDR3 spans 12 amino acids. Trimming stripped 1 base from V and 5 bases from J, with 3 bases between. CDR3 in amino acids: CASSLDRNTIYF. The CDR3 bases are TGTGCCAGCAGCTTAGACAGAAACACCATATATTTT. The whole variable domain, filled in from reference TRBV7-9 and TRBJ1-3, reads DTGVSQNPRHKITKRGQNVTFRCDPISEHNRLYWYRQTLGQGPEFLTYFQNEAQLEKSRLLSDRFSAERPKGSFSTLEIQRTEQGDSAMYLCASSLDRNTIYFGEGSWLTVV.

The chain has TRBV2 and TRBJ1-2, with D tentatively TRBD1 (5 bases). Trimming removed 2 bases from V and 0 bases from J, with 10 bases in between. This CDR3 has 15 amino acids. Germline CDR1 reads SNHLY; CDR2 reads FYNNEI. CDR3 amino acids: CASSETWGANYGYTF. The CDR3 DNA is TGTGCCAGCAGTGAAACGTGGGGCGCTAACTATGGCTACACCTTC.

The chain has TRBV2 and TRBJ2-7; 8 bases agree with TRBD2. CDR1 is SNHLY and CDR2 is FYNNEI in the germline V gene. V was pared by 11 bases and J by 2 bases, with 8 bases of the junction left unmatched. This CDR3 region has 13 residues. The CDR3 DNA is TGTGCCGGAGGACTAGCACACACCTACGAGCAGTACTTC. Encoded protein: CAGGLAHTYEQYF.

The rearrangement joins TRBV18 to TRBJ2-7; 10 nucleotides line up with TRBD1. The CDR3 extends over 16 amino acids. Germline lookup yields CDR1 KGHSH and CDR2 LQKENI. Germline trimming cut 3 bases from V and 2 bases from J; bases unmatched to any gene: 7. The DNA of the CDR3 is TGTGCCAGCTCACCCAGAGGAGGGACAGGGGCCTACGAGCAGTACTTC. Translating gives CASSPRGGTGAYEQYF.

The gene calls are TRBV19 and TRBJ2-7; D is ambiguous. Trimming removed 4 bases from V and 2 bases from J, with 24 bases in between. In germline, CDR1 is LNHDA, CDR2 SQIVND (reference sequence). The CDR3 extends over 18 amino acids. CDR3: CASSTTIAKVAEPYEQYF. CDR3 bases: TGTGCCAGTAGTACCACTATCGCCAAGGTGGCGGAGCCCTACGAGCAGTACTTC.

The gene calls are TRBV2 and TRBJ2-2; D is unclear. The germline V gene encodes CDR1 SNHLY and CDR2 FYNNEI. Deletions cut 8 bases from V and 4 bases from J, with 8 bases between. The CDR3 length is 12 residues. This CDR3 is CASGPITGELFF. DNA for the CDR3: TGTGCCAGCGGGCCGATCACCGGGGAGCTGTTTTTT.

The V call is TRBV19, the J call TRBJ1-1; TRBD1 agrees at 9 bases. CDR1 and CDR2 (germline): LNHDA, SQIVND (reference sequence). The CDR3 runs 15 residues. Trimming took 1 base from V and 5 from J; bases not matched to a gene: 5. CDR3 in amino acids: CASSIGTGVETEAFF. CDR3 coding DNA: TGTGCCAGTAGTATAGGGACAGGGGTGGAAACTGAAGCTTTCTTT.

This clone was recorded only once. As DNA, the CDR3 is TGTGCCTGGGGCAGGGACACTGAAGCTTTCTTT. This encodes CAWGRDTEAFF. The V gene is TRBV30, the J gene TRBJ1-1; D is perhaps TRBD1 (5 bases). The CDR3 length is 11 residues. Looked up from germline, CDR1 is GTSNPN and CDR2 is SVGIG (reference sequence). Between the trimmed V and J ends, which lost 5 bases and 3 bases, there was a span of 7 bases.

V gene TRBV12-3 or TRBV12-4 combines with J gene TRBJ2-5; D perhaps matches TRBD1 (5 bases). The germline V and J ends were trimmed by 6 bases and 0 bases, with 8 bases remaining between them. The CDR3 is 13 residues long. The CDR3 spells CASSYRNQETQYF. The CDR3 region has the DNA TGTGCCAGCAGCTACAGGAACCAAGAGACCCAGTACTTC.

The J gene is TRBJ1-2, the V gene TRBV7-2; D might be TRBD1 (5 bases). The CDR3 spans 15 residues. Germline CDR1 is SGHTA and CDR2 is FQGNSA. Trimming removed 1 base from V and 4 bases from J, with 13 bases in between. The CDR3 loop reads CASSLGGGEGYGYTF. The CDR3 region has the DNA TGTGCCAGCAGCTTAGGTGGGGGGGAAGGCTATGGCTACACCTTC. The whole variable domain, remainder taken from reference TRBV7-2 and TRBJ1-2, is GAGVSQSPSNKVTEKGKDVELRCDPISGHTALYWYRQSLGQGLEFLIYFQGNSAPDKSGLPSDRFSAERTGGSVSTLTIQRTQQEDSAVYLCASSLGGGEGYGYTFGSGTRLTVV.

The chain joins TRBV5-1 to TRBJ2-3; 11 bases are shared with TRBD2. Germline CDR1 SGHRS, CDR2 YFSETQ. This CDR3 is 15 amino acids long. V gave up 3 bases and J gave up 3 bases; unmatched junction bases: 3. CDR3 sequence reads: CASSSGTSGTDTQYF. The CDR3 DNA sequence: TGCGCCAGCAGCTCCGGGACTAGCGGAACAGATACGCAGTATTTT.

The chain carries TRBV5-1 and TRBJ2-1; 14 bases align to TRBD2. Germline trimming cut 4 bases from V and 0 bases from J; bases unmatched to any gene: 3. The CDR3 has 17 residues. CDR1 and CDR2 (germline): SGHRS, YFSETQ. This CDR3 is CASSPGTSGSSYNEQFF. Written as DNA, the CDR3 is TGCGCCAGCAGCCCCGGGACTAGCGGGAGCTCCTACAATGAGCAGTTCTTC.

The chain employs TRBV5-1 and TRBJ1-1, with TRBD1 identical over 10 bases. The CDR3 is 14 amino acids. Germline V CDR1 and CDR2: SGHRS, YFSETQ. V shed 4 bases and J 6 bases; nucleotides not matched to a gene: 6. The CDR3 loop reads CASSPDRGLAEAFF. As DNA, the CDR3 is TGCGCCAGCAGCCCCGACAGGGGGCTGGCTGAAGCTTTCTTT.

The DNA for the CDR3 is TGTGCCAGCAGCTTAGGAACTAGCGGGAACAATGAGCAGTTCTTC. Its protein product is CASSLGTSGNNEQFF. The rearrangement uses TRBV7-8 and TRBJ2-1; 10 positions match TRBD2. This CDR3 comprises 15 residues. Germline CDR1 is SGHVS and CDR2 is FQNEAQ. J lost 5 bases, V lost 1 base, and 2 bases had no gene match. The full variable domain, in which reference TRBV7-8 and TRBJ2-1 provide the parts outside the CDR3, is GAGVSQSPRYKVAKRGQDVALRCDPISGHVSLFWYQQALGQGPEFLTYFQNEAQLDKSGLPSDRFFAERPEGSVSTLKIQRTQQEDSAVYLCASSLGTSGNNEQFFGPGTRLTVL.